This TCR beta chain came from a study of blood T cell repertoires in COVID-19. In terms of age and location, participants ranged from about 18 to 90 years and lived in under 30 US areas. The CDR3 spans 16 residues. Germline lookup yields CDR1 MNHEY and CDR2 SMNVEV (reference sequence). With 3 bases removed from V and 4 bases from J, the gap between germline ends came to 18 bases. Assay used: immunoSEQ multiplex PCR; TCRdb lists only in-frame clones, some missing. This table holds 200,000 to 250,000 clones, 70% to 90% found once. J is TRBJ2-5 and V is TRBV27, with D possibly TRBD1 on 5 matching bases. The sequence derives from a woman between 45 and 65 years old in a cohort exposed to, infected with or recovered from COVID-19 (not recorded which). Material: PBMCs or T cells enriched from blood (not recorded which). CDR3 in amino acids: CASSLIARLRGETQYF. CDR3 nucleotide sequence: TGTGCCAGCAGTTTGATAGCACGCCTAAGGGGAGAGACCCAGTACTTC.